The TCR beta chain described here comes from a study of T cell responses to AZD1222 COVID-19 vaccine. Study details: The analysis combined second doses at about 4 or about 12 weeks. Whole-study findings and limits: Spike was spanned by vaccine-associated CD4 TCRs, with dominance at 160-218 and 743-854.

Concerning this clone: Its antigen is as yet unknown.

Repertoires were generated with immunoSEQ multiplex PCR, while TCRdb's copy carries only in-frame clones and drops some. The sample includes 100,000 to 150,000 clones, approximately 88% of them seen just once. V dropped 3 bases and J dropped 7 bases, with 18 bases sitting between them. Germline-derived CDR1 and CDR2 are LNHDA and SQIVND (reference sequence). The CDR3 runs to 16 residues. The sequencing used peripheral blood, collected on day 0 of AZD1222 vaccination. The sequence was collected from an adult in good health. The rearrangement uses TRBV19 and TRBJ2-2; D remains ambiguous. As DNA, the CDR3 is TGTGCCAGTAGTATGTCGTCTGTATACAGAAGCGGGGAGCTGTTTTTT. This encodes CASSMSSVYRSGELFF. The variable domain in full, completed from reference TRBV19 and TRBJ2-2, reads DGGITQSPKYLFRKEGQNVTLSCEQNLNHDAMYWYRQDPGQGLRLIYYSQIVNDFQKGDIAEGYSVSREKKESFPLTVTSAQKNPTAFYLCASSMSSVYRSGELFFGEGSRLTVL.